One T cell receptor (beta chain) is described in this entry. The antigen is unknown. RNA extraction and reverse transcription yielded cDNA as sequencing template. Clones were sequenced by immunoSEQ multiplex PCR, and TCRdb holds only the in-frame ones, with some missing. The repertoire holds about 150,000 clones, with less than 75% as singletons. Sorted out of PBMCs were CD4+ T cells and CD8+ T cells. The CDR3 has 14 amino acids. CDR1 is SEHNR, CDR2 FQNEAQ, per germline (reference sequence). V was shortened by 3 bases and J by 1 base, with 8 bases between the two germline ends. This specimen belongs to a study of CD8+ T cells in alopecia areata. Study-level findings and limits: Mice showed TCR sharing more clearly than patients did, possibly owing to HLA. Lesional scalp, especially alopecia totalis/universalis, showed higher clonality than normal scalp. Sequencing of scalp samples also captures resident alphabeta T cells of normal skin.

This sequence was found in a human donor in good health. The V and J genes are TRBV7-9 and TRBJ2-3; D is unclear. Sequencing was carried out using CD8+ T cells sorted from blood. CDR3 in amino acids: CASSFPDGTDTQYF. The CDR3 DNA is TGTGCCAGCAGCTTTCCGGACGGCACAGATACGCAGTATTTT.